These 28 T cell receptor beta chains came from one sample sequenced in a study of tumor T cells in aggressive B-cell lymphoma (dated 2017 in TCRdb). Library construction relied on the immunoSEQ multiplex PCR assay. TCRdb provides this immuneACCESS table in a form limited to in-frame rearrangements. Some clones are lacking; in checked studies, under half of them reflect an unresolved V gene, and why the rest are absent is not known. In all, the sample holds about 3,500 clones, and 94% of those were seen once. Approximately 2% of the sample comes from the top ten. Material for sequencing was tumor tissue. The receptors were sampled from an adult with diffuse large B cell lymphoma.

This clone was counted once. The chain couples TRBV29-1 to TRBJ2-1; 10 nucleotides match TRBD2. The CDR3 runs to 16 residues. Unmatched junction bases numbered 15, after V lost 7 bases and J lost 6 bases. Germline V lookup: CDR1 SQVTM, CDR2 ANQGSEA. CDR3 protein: CSGGRATSGISNEQFF. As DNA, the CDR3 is TGCAGCGGGGGACGGGCTACTAGCGGGATCAGCAATGAGCAGTTCTTC.

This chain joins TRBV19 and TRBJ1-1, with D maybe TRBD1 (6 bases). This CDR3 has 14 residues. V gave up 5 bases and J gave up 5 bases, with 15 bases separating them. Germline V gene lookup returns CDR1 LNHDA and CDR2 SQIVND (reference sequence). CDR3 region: CASSFRGQGTEAFF. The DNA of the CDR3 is TGTGCCAGTAGTTTTAGGGGTCAGGGGACTGAAGCTTTCTTT.

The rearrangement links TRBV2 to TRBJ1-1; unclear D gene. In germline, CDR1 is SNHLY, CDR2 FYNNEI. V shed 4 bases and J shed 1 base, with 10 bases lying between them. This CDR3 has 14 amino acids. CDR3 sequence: CASSGVQTNTEAFF. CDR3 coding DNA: TGTGCCAGCAGTGGCGTACAGACGAACACTGAAGCTTTCTTT.

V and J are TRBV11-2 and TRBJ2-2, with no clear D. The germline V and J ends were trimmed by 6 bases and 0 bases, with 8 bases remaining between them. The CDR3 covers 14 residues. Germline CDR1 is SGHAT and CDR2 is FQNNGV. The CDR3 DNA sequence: TGTGCCAGCAGTTGGGCGCCGAACACCGGGGAGCTGTTTTTT. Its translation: CASSWAPNTGELFF.

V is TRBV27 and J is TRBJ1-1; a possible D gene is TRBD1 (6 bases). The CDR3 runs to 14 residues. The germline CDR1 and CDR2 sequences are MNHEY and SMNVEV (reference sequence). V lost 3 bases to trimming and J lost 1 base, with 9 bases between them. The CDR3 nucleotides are TGTGCCAGCAGTTTCTCCAGGGGGAACACTGAAGCTTTCTTT. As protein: CASSFSRGNTEAFF.

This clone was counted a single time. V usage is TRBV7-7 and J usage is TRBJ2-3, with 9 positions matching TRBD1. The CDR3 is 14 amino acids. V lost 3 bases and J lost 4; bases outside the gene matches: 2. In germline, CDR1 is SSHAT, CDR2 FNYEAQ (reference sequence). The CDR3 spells CASSLTGGADTQYF. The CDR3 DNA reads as TGTGCCAGCAGCTTGACAGGGGGAGCAGATACGCAGTATTTT.

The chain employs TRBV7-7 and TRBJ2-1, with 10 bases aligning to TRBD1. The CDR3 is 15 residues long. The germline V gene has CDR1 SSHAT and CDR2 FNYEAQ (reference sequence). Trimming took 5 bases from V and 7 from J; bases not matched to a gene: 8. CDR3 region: CASSQGQGTGNEQFF. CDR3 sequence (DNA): TGTGCCAGCAGCCAGGGACAGGGGACAGGGAATGAGCAGTTCTTC.

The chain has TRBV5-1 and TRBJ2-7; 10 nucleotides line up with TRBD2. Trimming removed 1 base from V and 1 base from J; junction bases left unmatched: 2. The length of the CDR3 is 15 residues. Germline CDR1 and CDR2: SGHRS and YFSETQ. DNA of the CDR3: TGCGCCAGCAGCTTGTCTAGCGGGAGATCCTACGAGCAGTACTTC. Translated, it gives CASSLSSGRSYEQYF.

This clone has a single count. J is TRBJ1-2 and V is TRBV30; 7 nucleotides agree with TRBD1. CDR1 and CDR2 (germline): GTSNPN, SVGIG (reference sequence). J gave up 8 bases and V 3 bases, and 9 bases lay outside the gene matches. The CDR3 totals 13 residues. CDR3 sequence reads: CAWRVGGGDGYTF. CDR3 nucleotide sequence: TGTGCCTGGAGAGTTGGAGGGGGCGACGGCTACACCTTC.

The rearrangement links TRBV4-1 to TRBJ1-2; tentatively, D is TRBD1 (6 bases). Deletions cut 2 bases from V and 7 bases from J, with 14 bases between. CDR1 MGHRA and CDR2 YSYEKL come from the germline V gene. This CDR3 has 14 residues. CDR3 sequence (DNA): TGCGCCAGCAGCCAATCCGCGGGGGCCAGTGGCTACACCTTC. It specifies CASSQSAGASGYTF.

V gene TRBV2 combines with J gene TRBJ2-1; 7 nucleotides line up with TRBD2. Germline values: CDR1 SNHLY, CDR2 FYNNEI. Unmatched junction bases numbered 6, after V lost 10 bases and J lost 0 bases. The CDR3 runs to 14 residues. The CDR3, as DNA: TGTGCCACCCTGGGGGGGAGCTCCTACAATGAGCAGTTCTTC. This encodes CATLGGSSYNEQFF.

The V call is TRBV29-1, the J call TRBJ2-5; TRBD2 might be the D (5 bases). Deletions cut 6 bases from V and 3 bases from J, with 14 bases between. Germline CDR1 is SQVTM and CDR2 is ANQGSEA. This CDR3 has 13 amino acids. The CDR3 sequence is CSVSRTEKETQYF. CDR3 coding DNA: TGCAGCGTCTCACGGACTGAAAAAGAGACCCAGTACTTC.

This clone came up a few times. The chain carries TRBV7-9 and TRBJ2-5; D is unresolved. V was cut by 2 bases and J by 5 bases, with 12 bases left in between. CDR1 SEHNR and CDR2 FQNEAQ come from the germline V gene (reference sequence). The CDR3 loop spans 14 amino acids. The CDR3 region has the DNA TGTGCCAGCAGCTTAAATACGAACCGGGAGACCCAGTACTTC. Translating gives CASSLNTNRETQYF.

CDR3 sequence (DNA): TGCGCCAGCAGCGCGGGAACCGGGGAGCTGTTTTTT. The encoded protein is CASSAGTGELFF. The chain links TRBV5-1 to TRBJ2-2, with D tentatively TRBD2 (6 bases). V lost 4 bases and J lost 5, with 6 bases in between. The CDR3 spans 12 residues. Germline values: CDR1 SGHRS, CDR2 YFSETQ.

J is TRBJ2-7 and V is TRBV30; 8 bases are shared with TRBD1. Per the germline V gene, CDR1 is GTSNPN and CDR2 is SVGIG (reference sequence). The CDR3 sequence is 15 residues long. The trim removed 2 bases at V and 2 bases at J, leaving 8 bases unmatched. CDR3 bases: TGTGCCTGGAGTCTCCGGGACAGGATAGCCTACGAGCAGTACTTC. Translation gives CAWSLRDRIAYEQYF.

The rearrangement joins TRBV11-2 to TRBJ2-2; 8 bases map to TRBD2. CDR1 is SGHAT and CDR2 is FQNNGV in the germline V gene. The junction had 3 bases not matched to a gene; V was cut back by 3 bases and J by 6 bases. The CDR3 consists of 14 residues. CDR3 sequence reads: CASSFYSGAGELFF. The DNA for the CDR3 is TGTGCCAGCAGCTTTTATAGCGGGGCCGGGGAGCTGTTTTTT.

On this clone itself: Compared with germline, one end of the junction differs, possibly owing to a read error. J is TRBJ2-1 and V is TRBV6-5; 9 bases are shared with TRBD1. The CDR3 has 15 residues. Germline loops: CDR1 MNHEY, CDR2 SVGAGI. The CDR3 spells CASSYGDRVYNEQFF. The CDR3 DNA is TGTGCCAGTAGTTACGGGGACAGGGTTTACAATGAGCAGTTCTTC.

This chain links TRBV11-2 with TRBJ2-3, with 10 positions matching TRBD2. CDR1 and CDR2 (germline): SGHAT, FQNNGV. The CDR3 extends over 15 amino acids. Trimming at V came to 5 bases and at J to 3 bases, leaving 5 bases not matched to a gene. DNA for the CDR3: TGTGCCAGCAGCCTAGCGGGAGAGGGGACAGATACGCAGTATTTT. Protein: CASSLAGEGTDTQYF.

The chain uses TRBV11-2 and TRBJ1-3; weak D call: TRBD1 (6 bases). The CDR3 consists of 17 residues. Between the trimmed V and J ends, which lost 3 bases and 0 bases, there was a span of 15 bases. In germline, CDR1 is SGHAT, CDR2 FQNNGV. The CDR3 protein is CASSLLGTGLSGNTIYF. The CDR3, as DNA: TGTGCCAGCAGCTTGTTAGGTACAGGGCTCTCTGGAAACACCATATATTTT.

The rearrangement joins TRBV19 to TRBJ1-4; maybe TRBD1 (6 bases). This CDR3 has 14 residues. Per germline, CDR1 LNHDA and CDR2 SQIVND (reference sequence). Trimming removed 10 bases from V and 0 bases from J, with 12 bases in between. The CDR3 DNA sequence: TGTGCCACTACAGGGAGTTCAACTAATGAAAAACTGTTTTTT. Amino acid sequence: CATTGSSTNEKLFF.

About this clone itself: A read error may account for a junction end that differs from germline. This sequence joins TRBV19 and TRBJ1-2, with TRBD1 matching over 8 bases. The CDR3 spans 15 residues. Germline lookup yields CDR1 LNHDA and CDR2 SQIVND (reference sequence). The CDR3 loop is CASRTDRGLPYGYTF. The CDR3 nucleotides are TGTGCTAGTAGAACTGACAGGGGCCTACCCTATGGCTACACCTTC.

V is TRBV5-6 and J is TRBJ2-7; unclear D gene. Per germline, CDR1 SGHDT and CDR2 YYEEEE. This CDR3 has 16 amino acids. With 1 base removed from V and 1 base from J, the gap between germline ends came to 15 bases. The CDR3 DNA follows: TGTGCCAGCAGCTTGTGGCTCTTGTTGGTGTCCTACGAGCAGTACTTC. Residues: CASSLWLLLVSYEQYF. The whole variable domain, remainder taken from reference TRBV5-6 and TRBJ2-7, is DAGVTQSPTHLIKTRGQQVTLRCSPKSGHDTVSWYQQALGQGPQFIFQYYEEEERQRGNFPDRFSGHQFPNYSSELNVNALLLGDSALYLCASSLWLLLVSYEQYFGPGTRLTVT.

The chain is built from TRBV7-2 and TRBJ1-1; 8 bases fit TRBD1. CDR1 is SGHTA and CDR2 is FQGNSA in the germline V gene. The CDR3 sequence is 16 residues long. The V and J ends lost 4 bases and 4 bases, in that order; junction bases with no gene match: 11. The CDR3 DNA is TGTGCCAGCAGCTCCGTACCCCCAGGGGGCCGCACTGAAGCTTTCTTT. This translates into CASSSVPPGGRTEAFF.

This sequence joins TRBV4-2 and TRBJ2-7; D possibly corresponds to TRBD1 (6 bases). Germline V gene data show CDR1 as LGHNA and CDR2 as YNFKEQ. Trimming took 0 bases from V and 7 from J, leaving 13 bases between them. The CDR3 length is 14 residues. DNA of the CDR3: TGTGCCAGCAGCCAAGATGGACAGCCCAAAGAGCAGTACTTC. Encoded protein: CASSQDGQPKEQYF.

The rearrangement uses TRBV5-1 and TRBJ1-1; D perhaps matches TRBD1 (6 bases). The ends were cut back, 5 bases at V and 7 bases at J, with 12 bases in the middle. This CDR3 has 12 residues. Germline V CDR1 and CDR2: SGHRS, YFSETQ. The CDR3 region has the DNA TGCGCCAGCAGTTGGGGGCAGGATGAAGCTTTCTTT. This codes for CASSWGQDEAFF.

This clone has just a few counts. This chain's CDR3 is CSGRTSLYEQYF. The CDR3 DNA reads as TGCAGCGGGCGGACTAGCTTATACGAGCAGTACTTC. The rearrangement links TRBV29-1 to TRBJ2-7; the match to TRBD2 covers 8 bases. The CDR3 extends over 12 amino acids. The V segment lost 7 bases and the J segment 4 bases; nucleotides outside the gene matches: 6. Germline V lookup: CDR1 SQVTM, CDR2 ANQGSEA.

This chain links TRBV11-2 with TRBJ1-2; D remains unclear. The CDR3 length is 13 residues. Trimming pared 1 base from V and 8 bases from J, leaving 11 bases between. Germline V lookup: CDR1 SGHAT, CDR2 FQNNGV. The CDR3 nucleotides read TGTGCCAGCAGCTTAGGAGAAGACTGGGGCTACACCTTC. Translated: CASSLGEDWGYTF.

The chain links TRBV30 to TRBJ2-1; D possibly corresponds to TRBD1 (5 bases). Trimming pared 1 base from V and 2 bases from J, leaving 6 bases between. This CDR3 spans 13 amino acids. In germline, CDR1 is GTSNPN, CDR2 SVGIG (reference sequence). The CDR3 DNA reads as TGTGCCTGGAGTGGGGGCACCTACAATGAGCAGTTCTTC. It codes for CAWSGGTYNEQFF.